These 31 T cell receptor beta chains came from one sample sequenced in a study of T cells in Graves' hyperthyroidism and ophthalmopathy. The investigators amplified TCR beta CDR3 regions from RNA transcripts. Primed by the HTBI set, a first-round RT-PCR was run on the TCR CDR3. TCRdb reprocessed the multiplex PCR reads via MiXCR and lists one record per CDR3 protein. This repertoire shows 300,000 to 450,000 distinct CDR3 sequences, 15% found once; its top ten account for approximately 30%. The sample was blood. Every receptor here comes from a woman aged 25 to 39 with Graves' hyperthyroidism.

This clonotype was counted between two and nine times. The chain is built from TRBV18 and TRBJ2-1; the match to TRBD2 covers 10 bases. The trim removed 3 bases at V and 7 bases at J, leaving 6 bases unmatched. This CDR3 has 15 amino acids. The V gene's germline CDR1 is KGHSH and CDR2 LQKENI. The CDR3 sequence is CASSPSLAGVNEQFF. The CDR3 nucleotides read TGTGCCAGCTCACCGTCGCTAGCGGGAGTAAATGAGCAGTTCTTC. The full variable domain, rest sourced from reference TRBV18 and TRBJ2-1, is NAGVMQNPRHLVRRRGQEARLRCSPMKGHSHVYWYRQLPEEGLKFMVYLQKENIIDESGMPKERFSAEFPKEGPSILRIQQVVRGDSAAYFCASSPSLAGVNEQFFGPGTRLTVL.

The chain recombines TRBV2 with TRBJ2-5, with 7 bases fitting TRBD1. The CDR3 has 15 amino acids. Trimming cost V 6 bases and J 5 bases; bases outside gene matches: 12. The germline gives CDR1 SNHLY, CDR2 FYNNEI. CDR3 in amino acids: CASRETGLFRETQYF. DNA for the CDR3: TGTGCCAGCAGGGAGACAGGGTTGTTTAGGGAGACCCAGTACTTC. Variable domain in full (rest from reference TRBV2 and TRBJ2-5): EPEVTQTPSHQVTQMGQEVILRCVPISNHLYFYWYRQILGQKVEFLVSFYNNEISEKSEIFDDQFSVERPDGSNFTLKIRSTKLEDSAMYFCASRETGLFRETQYFGPGTRLLVL.

Ten or more counts support this clonotype. This chain links TRBV12-3 or TRBV12-4 with TRBJ2-7; D is possibly TRBD2 (5 bases). The CDR3 is made up of 13 amino acids. Trimming shortened V by 7 bases and J by 3 bases, and 13 bases separated the two germline ends. This CDR3 reads CASTLHGVYEQYF. In DNA form, the CDR3 reads TGTGCCAGCACCCTACACGGGGTCTACGAGCAGTACTTC.

About this clonotype itself: A clone one base away is much larger, so this may be a read error. The rearrangement joins TRBV30 to TRBJ1-1, with D possibly matching TRBD1 (5 bases). The CDR3 runs to 12 residues. The germline V gene encodes CDR1 GTSNPN and CDR2 SVGIG (reference sequence). In nucleotides, the CDR3 is TGTGCCTTTAAACTCCGGGGGACTGGAGCTTTCTTT. It codes for CAFKLRGTGAFF.

The sample holds many counts of this clonotype. The chain uses TRBV7-9 and TRBJ2-1, with 9 positions matching TRBD2. The CDR3 length is 20 residues. The V gene end was trimmed by 2 bases and the J gene end by 3 bases; junction bases not matched to a gene: 17. Germline V gives CDR1 SEHNR, CDR2 FQNEAQ (reference sequence). CDR3 in amino acids: CASSLRVRNPGGRDYNEQFF. CDR3 coding DNA: TGTGCCAGCAGCTTACGCGTCCGTAATCCCGGCGGGAGGGACTACAATGAGCAGTTCTTC. The full variable domain, its missing parts supplied by reference TRBV7-9 and TRBJ2-1, is DTGVSQNPRHKITKRGQNVTFRCDPISEHNRLYWYRQTLGQGPEFLTYFQNEAQLEKSRLLSDRFSAERPKGSFSTLEIQRTEQGDSAMYLCASSLRVRNPGGRDYNEQFFGPGTRLTVL.

This clonotype was recorded many times. The chain is built from TRBV5-1 and TRBJ2-7; possible D gene TRBD1, 6 bases. The CDR3 spans 16 residues. Germline V lookup: CDR1 SGHRS, CDR2 YFSETQ. V lost 4 bases to trimming and J lost 0 bases, with 17 bases between them. This CDR3 is CASSPGFGQTSYEQYF. CDR3 nucleotide sequence: TGCGCCAGCAGCCCCGGTTTTGGACAGACCTCCTACGAGCAGTACTTC.

This clonotype was seen at least ten times. The CDR3 DNA sequence: TGTGCCAGCAGCACGGGACTAGCGGGGTTCACAGATACGCAGTATTTT. Translated, it gives CASSTGLAGFTDTQYF. The V gene is TRBV7-2, the J gene TRBJ2-3; 13 positions agree with TRBD2. The CDR3 runs 16 residues. CDR1 is SGHTA and CDR2 is FQGNSA in the germline V gene. With V trimmed by 5 bases and J by 2 bases, 4 bases remained unmatched.

This clonotype was seen more than once but under ten times. This rearrangement joins TRBV29-1 to TRBJ2-3, with 7 bases fitting TRBD2. This CDR3 region has 14 residues. CDR1 and CDR2 (germline): SQVTM, ANQGSEA. The V segment lost 3 bases and the J segment 4 bases; nucleotides outside the gene matches: 7. CDR3 DNA: TGCAGCGTTGACCCTAGCGGTGCGTCAGATACGCAGTATTTT. Amino acid sequence: CSVDPSGASDTQYF.

J is TRBJ2-3 and V is TRBV15; 11 nucleotides align to TRBD2. Germline values: CDR1 LNHNV, CDR2 YYDKDF (reference sequence). CDR3 length equals 19 residues. With 1 base clipped from V and 0 bases from J, the junction kept 9 bases outside the gene matches. CDR3 DNA sequence: TGTGCCACCAGCAGAGGAGGTAGCGGGAGGGCCTGGAGCACAGATACGCAGTATTTT. Translated: CATSRGGSGRAWSTDTQYF.

This chain uses TRBV9 with TRBJ1-2; D is perhaps TRBD1 (5 bases). V was pared by 4 bases and J by 6 bases, with 16 bases between. Per germline, CDR1 SGDLS and CDR2 YYNGEE. The CDR3 has 14 residues. The CDR3 protein is CASSTGQAENGYTF. The CDR3, as DNA: TGTGCCAGCAGCACTGGACAAGCGGAAAATGGCTACACCTTC.

This clonotype appeared many times. V is TRBV28 and J is TRBJ2-1; D unclear. Germline-derived CDR1 and CDR2 are MDHEN and SYDVKM. There are 11 residues in the CDR3. The V end was cut by 1 base, the J end by 7 bases, with 2 bases between. This CDR3 is CASSLLNEQFF. DNA for the CDR3: TGTGCCAGCAGTTTATTAAATGAGCAGTTCTTC.

This clonotype was counted only a few times. This rearrangement joins TRBV5-1 to TRBJ1-5; TRBD1 agrees at 9 bases. J lost 3 bases, V lost 4 bases, and 5 bases had no gene match. The length of the CDR3 is 15 residues. Germline CDR1 and CDR2: SGHRS and YFSETQ. CDR3 amino acids: CASSLTGGDNQPQHF. CDR3 coding DNA: TGCGCCAGCAGCCTGACAGGGGGAGACAATCAGCCCCAGCATTTT.

This clonotype showed up just a few times. The chain links TRBV28 to TRBJ2-3, with no clear D. The V gene lost 2 bases and the J gene lost 6 bases, with 6 bases spanning the gap. This CDR3 region has 12 residues. Germline CDR1 MDHEN, CDR2 SYDVKM. CDR3: CASSLPVDTQYF. CDR3 sequence (DNA): TGTGCCAGCAGTTTACCAGTTGATACGCAGTATTTT.

This clonotype was detected only a few times. The chain couples TRBV30 to TRBJ1-1; 8 bases match TRBD1. V trimming: 7 bases; J trimming: 1 base; junction bases outside the gene matches: 5. This CDR3 comprises 13 residues. CDR1 GTSNPN and CDR2 SVGIG come from the germline V gene (reference sequence). This chain's CDR3 is CAYSGQENTEAFF. The CDR3 region has the DNA TGTGCCTACTCGGGACAGGAGAACACTGAAGCTTTCTTT.

This clonotype was recorded many times. The rearrangement joins TRBV10-3 to TRBJ2-1; 7 bases fit TRBD2. Germline assignment: CDR1 ENHRY and CDR2 SYGVKD. The V segment lost 0 bases and the J segment 7 bases; nucleotides outside the gene matches: 6. This CDR3 is 15 amino acids long. CDR3 sequence reads: CAISESAGVVNEQFF. The CDR3 bases are TGTGCCATCAGTGAGTCGGCGGGAGTAGTAAATGAGCAGTTCTTC.

The sample holds many counts of this clonotype. The V gene is TRBV11-2, the J gene TRBJ2-5; 10 positions match TRBD2. The CDR3 loop spans 17 amino acids. V lost 1 base, J lost 4 bases, and 9 bases stayed unmatched. Per germline, CDR1 SGHAT and CDR2 FQNNGV. The CDR3 DNA reads TGTGCCAGCAGCTTAGGATCCCTAGCGGGAGTTGGAGAGACCCAGTACTTC. Translated, it gives CASSLGSLAGVGETQYF.

The V gene is TRBV6-5, the J gene TRBJ2-3, with D unclear. CDR3 length equals 14 residues. Trimming removed 5 bases at V and 4 bases at J, with 13 bases between. CDR1 and CDR2 from the germline V gene are MNHEY and SVGAGI. The CDR3 DNA follows: TGTGCCAGCAGTCACAAGTCGGCGGCAGATACGCAGTATTTT. It encodes CASSHKSAADTQYF.

The J gene is TRBJ2-1, the V gene TRBV18; 9 bases map to TRBD1. Germline loops: CDR1 KGHSH, CDR2 LQKENI. CDR3 size: 13 residues. V lost 4 bases, J lost 9 bases, and 4 bases stayed unmatched. The CDR3: CASSRGTGSEQFF. The DNA of the CDR3 is TGTGCCAGCTCACGCGGGACAGGGAGTGAGCAGTTCTTC.

The chain employs TRBV6-2 or TRBV6-3 and TRBJ2-3; 11 bases map to TRBD2. The CDR3 loop spans 16 amino acids. The germline CDR1 and CDR2 sequences are MNHEY and SVGEGT. After removal of 5 bases from V and 3 bases from J, the junction contained 7 bases not matched to a gene. CDR3 loop: CASSQTSGEGTDTQYF. CDR3 DNA sequence: TGTGCCAGCAGTCAGACTAGCGGGGAAGGGACAGATACGCAGTATTTT.

This chain connects TRBV10-3 to TRBJ2-5; 7 nucleotides agree with TRBD1. CDR1 and CDR2 (germline): ENHRY, SYGVKD. V trimming: 2 bases; J trimming: 5 bases; junction bases outside the gene matches: 8. The CDR3 is made up of 15 amino acids. In DNA form, the CDR3 reads TGTGCCATCAGTGAGACGACAGGGACCTCGGAGACCCAGTACTTC. Protein product: CAISETTGTSETQYF.

The V gene is TRBV4-1, the J gene TRBJ1-1; 12 positions match TRBD1. V was clipped by 1 base and J by 6 bases; unmatched bases: 15. Germline V gene lookup returns CDR1 MGHRA and CDR2 YSYEKL. The CDR3 extends over 19 amino acids. The CDR3 DNA reads as TGCGCCAGCAGCCAAGGTCCCCTACGGGACAGGGGGCTGTTCGCTGAAGCTTTCTTT. It yields the protein CASSQGPLRDRGLFAEAFF.

The gene calls are TRBV5-1 and TRBJ2-5; 8 nucleotides agree with TRBD1. V lost 0 bases to trimming and J lost 4 bases; unmatched junction nucleotides: 8. This CDR3 region has 16 residues. The germline V gene has CDR1 SGHRS and CDR2 YFSETQ. The CDR3 loop reads CASSLAGPGGVETQYF. CDR3 nucleotide sequence: TGCGCCAGCAGCTTGGCCGGGCCAGGGGGCGTAGAGACCCAGTACTTC.

In this sample, this clonotype turned up a few times. J is TRBJ2-3 and V is TRBV20-1; a weak D match, TRBD2 (6 bases). V lost 6 bases and J lost 1, with 14 bases in between. There are 14 residues in the CDR3. Germline V gene data show CDR1 as DFQATT and CDR2 as SNEGSKA (reference sequence). DNA of the CDR3: TGCAGTGCAATACACGGACTACGCACAGATACGCAGTATTTT. The encoded protein is CSAIHGLRTDTQYF.

This clonotype was observed a handful of times. CDR3: CASSQDILYGYTF. In DNA, the CDR3 is TGTGCCAGCAGCCAAGATATTCTTTATGGCTACACCTTC. V and J are TRBV14 and TRBJ1-2; D is uncertain. The V end lost 0 bases, the J end lost 5 bases, and 7 bases lay between the germline ends. The length of the CDR3 is 13 residues. Per germline, CDR1 SGHDN and CDR2 FVKESK.

This clonotype was counted between two and nine times. The chain uses TRBV6-1 and TRBJ2-3; D might be TRBD1 (6 bases). In germline, CDR1 is MNHNS, CDR2 SASEGT. The CDR3 length is 14 residues. V lost 8 bases to trimming and J lost 2 bases, with 14 bases between them. The CDR3 bases are TGTGCCAGCCGGAACGGACAGTTCACAGATACGCAGTATTTT. Protein: CASRNGQFTDTQYF.

This clonotype appeared a few times. The chain has TRBV27 and TRBJ2-7; no clear D. Per the germline V gene, CDR1 is MNHEY and CDR2 is SMNVEV (reference sequence). The V end lost 5 bases, the J end lost 5 bases, and 22 bases lay between the germline ends. This CDR3 region has 16 residues. Here the CDR3 reads CASSPFGRLRAHEQYF. The CDR3 DNA sequence: TGTGCCAGCAGTCCCTTCGGACGGCTAAGAGCACACGAGCAGTACTTC.

V gene TRBV20-1 combines with J gene TRBJ2-5; no firm D call. V was shortened by 5 bases and J by 5 bases, with 6 bases between the two germline ends. The germline gives CDR1 DFQATT, CDR2 SNEGSKA (reference sequence). CDR3 length: 10 amino acids. DNA of the CDR3: TGCAGTGCTGGCTGGGAGACCCAGTACTTC. It translates to CSAGWETQYF.

Only a few counts were recorded for this clonotype. The chain is built from TRBV27 and TRBJ2-2, with D possibly called TRBD1 or TRBD2 (5 bases each). V was pared by 5 bases and J by 9 bases, with 13 bases between. This CDR3 region has 13 residues. CDR1 is MNHEY, CDR2 SMNVEV, per germline (reference sequence). DNA of the CDR3: TGTGCCAGCAGTCCCCAGGGAGTTTGGGAGCTGTTTTTT. Residues: CASSPQGVWELFF.

This clonotype showed up many times. The chain couples TRBV20-1 to TRBJ1-5; TRBD1 aligns across 11 bases. This CDR3 has 15 residues. Germline V gene sequence: CDR1 DFQATT, CDR2 SNEGSKA (reference sequence). Germline trimming cut 0 bases from V and 4 bases from J; bases unmatched to any gene: 2. DNA for the CDR3: TGCAGTGCTAGAGACCGGGACAGGGGGAATCAGCCCCAGCATTTT. It specifies CSARDRDRGNQPQHF.

This clonotype appeared a few times. The rearrangement joins TRBV7-9 to TRBJ1-5; 8 bases agree with TRBD1. The CDR3 totals 16 residues. Germline V gene sequence: CDR1 SEHNR, CDR2 FQNEAQ (reference sequence). V was pared by 0 bases and J by 5 bases, with 6 bases of the junction left unmatched. For the CDR3, the DNA is TGTGCCAGCAGCTTAGCCTGGACAGGGATGGATCAGCCCCAGCATTTT. Residues: CASSLAWTGMDQPQHF.

This clonotype was recorded at least ten times. J is TRBJ2-5 and V is TRBV27; the match to TRBD2 covers 11 bases. The CDR3 sequence is 15 residues long. The V gene end was trimmed by 6 bases and the J gene end by 7 bases; junction bases not matched to a gene: 10. Germline CDR1 reads MNHEY; CDR2 reads SMNVEV (reference sequence). The DNA for the CDR3 is TGTGCCAGCAGCCCGATAGCGGGAGGGCGTGGGACCCAGTACTTC. It encodes CASSPIAGGRGTQYF.